The rows below give T cell receptor beta chains drawn from one sample of a study of OX40 agonist ivuxolimab in advanced cancers. Only in-frame clones appear in the TCRdb table, and some are missing; sequencing was by immunoSEQ multiplex PCR. Of approximately 45,000 clones in the sample, almost 90% were seen once. Sequenced here: CD4+ or CD8+ T cells sorted from blood, sampled in a trial of the OX40 agonist ivuxolimab. These receptors all stem from an adult with an advanced solid tumor such as melanoma, head and neck, liver or kidney cancer. Both conserved end residues are part of each CDR3. The order of the fields is D gene, J gene, V gene, clone size, CDR3 DNA, CDR3 protein. The D gene is left open where the match is weak. Expanded clones are given a class, and other clones once, few, many or no size at all.

D gene: -
J gene: TRBJ1-2
V gene: TRBV9
clone size: -
CDR3 DNA: TGTGCCAGCAGCCCCGACAGGAACTATGGCTACACCTTC
CDR3 protein: CASSPDRNYGYTF

D gene: -
J gene: TRBJ1-2
V gene: TRBV6-5
clone size: -
CDR3 DNA: TGTGCCAGCAGTTTGGCCGGTGGAGGGCCTTTTTATGGCTACACCTTC
CDR3 protein: CASSLAGGGPFYGYTF

D gene: -
J gene: TRBJ1-5
V gene: TRBV30
clone size: -
CDR3 DNA: TGTGCCTGGAGTTTGGGGGCCCCAAATCAGCCCCAGCATTTT
CDR3 protein: CAWSLGAPNQPQHF

D gene: TRBD2
J gene: TRBJ2-2
V gene: TRBV2
clone size: -
CDR3 DNA: TGTGCCAGCAGTGGTAATAGCGGGAGACACACCGGGGAGCTGTTTTTT
CDR3 protein: CASSGNSGRHTGELFF

D gene: -
J gene: TRBJ1-6
V gene: TRBV2
clone size: -
CDR3 DNA: TGTGCCAGCGACCCTACAGGGCCCCCCCTCCACTTT
CDR3 protein: CASDPTGPPLHF

D gene: -
J gene: TRBJ2-3
V gene: TRBV5-1
clone size: -
CDR3 DNA: TGCGCCAGCAGCTTGGACTTCACAGATACGCAGTATTTT
CDR3 protein: CASSLDFTDTQYF

D gene: -
J gene: TRBJ2-2
V gene: TRBV7-3
clone size: -
CDR3 DNA: TGTGCCAGCAGCCCCGGACCCGCACGGGAGCTGTTTTTT
CDR3 protein: CASSPGPARELFF

D gene: TRBD1
J gene: TRBJ2-1
V gene: TRBV19
clone size: -
CDR3 DNA: TGTGCCAGTAGTAGAACAGGGGACTCCTACAATGAGCAGTTCTTC
CDR3 protein: CASSRTGDSYNEQFF

D gene: -
J gene: TRBJ1-3
V gene: TRBV9
clone size: -
CDR3 DNA: TGTGCCAGCAGCGCGACAAGAAACACCATATATTTT
CDR3 protein: CASSATRNTIYF

D gene: -
J gene: TRBJ1-1
V gene: TRBV7-9
clone size: few
CDR3 DNA: TGTGCCAGCAGCTTCTTGACAGCGAACACTGAAGCTTTCTTT
CDR3 protein: CASSFLTANTEAFF

D gene: -
J gene: TRBJ1-5
V gene: TRBV2
clone size: -
CDR3 DNA: TGTGCCAGCAGTGAACGGGGTAATAATCAGCCCCAGCATTTT
CDR3 protein: CASSERGNNQPQHF

D gene: TRBD1
J gene: TRBJ1-1
V gene: TRBV5-1
clone size: -
CDR3 DNA: TGCGCCAGCAGCCGGACAGGGGCCAGCATATTGAACACTGAAGCTTTCTTT
CDR3 protein: CASSRTGASILNTEAFF

D gene: -
J gene: TRBJ2-3
V gene: TRBV6-5
clone size: -
CDR3 DNA: TGTGCCAGCAGTTACCCCCCAGGGGGCACAGATACGCAGTATTTT
CDR3 protein: CASSYPPGGTDTQYF

D gene: -
J gene: TRBJ1-3
V gene: TRBV11-3
clone size: -
CDR3 DNA: TGTGCCAGCAGCTTAGATAGCTCCTCTGGAAACACCATATATTTT
CDR3 protein: CASSLDSSSGNTIYF

D gene: -
J gene: TRBJ2-7
V gene: TRBV6-6
clone size: -
CDR3 DNA: TGTGCCAGCAAGGTTGGTGTGCTGGGCGGCGAGCAGTACTTC
CDR3 protein: CASKVGVLGGEQYF

D gene: TRBD2
J gene: TRBJ2-7
V gene: TRBV23-1
clone size: -
CDR3 DNA: TGCGCCAGCAGTCGCGATAGCGGGAGCACTTCCGAGCAGTACTTC
CDR3 protein: CASSRDSGSTSEQYF

D gene: TRBD2
J gene: TRBJ2-1
V gene: TRBV28
clone size: -
CDR3 DNA: TGTGCCAGCCGGTTCCTAGCGGGAGGCTACTCCTACAATGAGCAGTTCTTC
CDR3 protein: CASRFLAGGYSYNEQFF

D gene: TRBD2
J gene: TRBJ2-2
V gene: TRBV5-1
clone size: -
CDR3 DNA: TGCGCCAGCAGTGTAACTAGCGGGAGACAGAACACCGGGGAGCTGTTTTTT
CDR3 protein: CASSVTSGRQNTGELFF

D gene: -
J gene: TRBJ1-2
V gene: TRBV28
clone size: -
CDR3 DNA: TGTGCCAGCATCCCCGGTGGCAGACGTGGGGGCTACACCTTC
CDR3 protein: CASIPGGRRGGYTF

D gene: -
J gene: TRBJ2-1
V gene: TRBV11-3
clone size: -
CDR3 DNA: TGTGCCAGCAGCCCCCGTTCGGCGGATGAGCAGTTCTTC
CDR3 protein: CASSPRSADEQFF

D gene: -
J gene: TRBJ1-1
V gene: TRBV11-3
clone size: -
CDR3 DNA: TGTGCCAGCAGCTTAGCGTGGGCGAACACTGAAGCTTTCTTT
CDR3 protein: CASSLAWANTEAFF

D gene: -
J gene: TRBJ2-4
V gene: TRBV7-9
clone size: -
CDR3 DNA: TGTGCCAGCAGCCCCCATCTTGAAGCCAAAAACATTCAGTACTTC
CDR3 protein: CASSPHLEAKNIQYF

D gene: TRBD2
J gene: TRBJ2-3
V gene: TRBV7-8
clone size: once
CDR3 DNA: TGTGCCAGCAGCTTCGGACTAGCGGGCACAGATACGCAGTATTTT
CDR3 protein: CASSFGLAGTDTQYF

D gene: -
J gene: TRBJ2-7
V gene: TRBV4-3
clone size: -
CDR3 DNA: TGCGCCAGCAGCCAAGTTAAGGGAGGGGGGTTCTACGAGCAGTACTTC
CDR3 protein: CASSQVKGGGFYEQYF

D gene: TRBD1
J gene: TRBJ1-2
V gene: TRBV6-5
clone size: once
CDR3 DNA: TGTGCCAGCAGAGGACAGGGGGTGTCGAGGGATGGCTACACCTTC
CDR3 protein: CASRGQGVSRDGYTF

D gene: -
J gene: TRBJ2-2
V gene: TRBV21-1
clone size: -
CDR3 DNA: TGTGCCAGCAGCAAAGAGGGTGGGGGATACCCCGGGGAGCTGTTTTTT
CDR3 protein: CASSKEGGGYPGELFF

D gene: -
J gene: TRBJ2-5
V gene: TRBV7-6
clone size: -
CDR3 DNA: TGTGCCAGCAGCTTATTTACAGTCCAAGAGACCCAGTACTTC
CDR3 protein: CASSLFTVQETQYF

D gene: -
J gene: TRBJ1-1
V gene: TRBV7-9
clone size: once
CDR3 DNA: TGTGCCAGCAGCTTAGGACAAAGGAACACTGAAGCTTTCTTT
CDR3 protein: CASSLGQRNTEAFF

D gene: TRBD1
J gene: TRBJ2-5
V gene: TRBV28
clone size: -
CDR3 DNA: TGTGCCAGCAGTTGGACAGGGTTTAGCCAAGAGACCCAGTACTTC
CDR3 protein: CASSWTGFSQETQYF